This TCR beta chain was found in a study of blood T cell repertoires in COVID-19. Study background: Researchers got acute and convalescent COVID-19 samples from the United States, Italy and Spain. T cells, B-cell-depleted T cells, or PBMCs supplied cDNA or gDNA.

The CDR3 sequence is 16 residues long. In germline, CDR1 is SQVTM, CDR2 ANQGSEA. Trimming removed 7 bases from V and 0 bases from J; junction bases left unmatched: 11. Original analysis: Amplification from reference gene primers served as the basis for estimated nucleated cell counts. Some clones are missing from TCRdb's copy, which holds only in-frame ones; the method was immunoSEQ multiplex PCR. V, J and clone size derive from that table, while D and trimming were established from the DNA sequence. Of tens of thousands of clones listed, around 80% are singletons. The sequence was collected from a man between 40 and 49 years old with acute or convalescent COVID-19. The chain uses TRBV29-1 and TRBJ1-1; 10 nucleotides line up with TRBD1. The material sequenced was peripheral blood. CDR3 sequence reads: CSGVTGQGRLNTEAFF. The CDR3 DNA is TGCAGCGGCGTCACGGGACAGGGGCGATTGAACACTGAAGCTTTCTTT. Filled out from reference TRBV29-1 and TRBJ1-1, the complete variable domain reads SAVISQKPSRDICQRGTSLTIQCQVDSQVTMMFWYRQQPGQSLTLIATANQGSEATYESGFVIDKFPISRPNLTFSTLTVSNMSPEDSSIYLCSGVTGQGRLNTEAFFGQGTRLTVV.